This is a list of T cell receptor beta chains from one sample in a study of T cells in Graves' hyperthyroidism and ophthalmopathy. TCRdb reprocessed the multiplex PCR reads via MiXCR and lists one record per CDR3 protein. This table has over 700,000 distinct CDR3 sequences, 30% to 40% appearing once. Sequenced sample: blood. Source of these receptors: a middle-aged woman with Graves' hyperthyroidism. Each CDR3 is given with its conserved first and last residue. The order of the fields is D gene, clone size, J gene, V gene, CDR3 DNA, CDR3 protein. The D gene is left open where the match is weak. Not all rows give a size; the values are once, few, many and, for expanded clones, a class.

>NA|NA|TRBJ2-5|TRBV11-2
TGTGCCAGCAGCCGGCAGGGACAGTACTTC
CASSRQGQYF
>TRBD2|NA|TRBJ2-5|TRBV9
TGTGCCAGCAGCATATCGGGACTAGCAGGCTCGTCTTACCAAGAGACCCAGTACTTC
CASSISGLAGSSYQETQYF
>TRBD1|few|TRBJ2-7|TRBV20-1
TGCAGTGCTACGAAAAAACAGGGGGGATACTCCTACGAGCAGTACTTC
CSATKKQGGYSYEQYF
>NA|many|TRBJ1-1|TRBV29-1
TGCAGCGTTGAGGTCCACGGCAACACTGAAGCTTTCTTT
CSVEVHGNTEAFF
>TRBD2|NA|TRBJ2-7|TRBV5-6
TGTGCCAGCAGCTTGTTAGGGGCGGGGGGAAAAGCTGAGTCCTACGAGCAGTACTTC
CASSLLGAGGKAESYEQYF
>NA|NA|TRBJ1-3|TRBV11-3
TGTGCCAGCAGCCAATGGCGCCAGACCCTTGGAAACACCATATATTTT
CASSQWRQTLGNTIYF
>NA|many|TRBJ1-5|TRBV10-3
TGTGCCACCACCGAGGACAGCCATCAGCCCCAGCATTTT
CATTEDSHQPQHF
>NA|NA|TRBJ1-2|TRBV29-1
TGCAGCGTCAGGGTGTTAGCTAACTATGGCTACACCTTC
CSVRVLANYGYTF
>TRBD2|NA|TRBJ2-2|TRBV12-3/TRBV12-4
TGTGCCACCTACCCGGGAGGTACCGCGAACACCGGGGAGCTGTTTTTT
CATYPGGTANTGELFF
>TRBD1|NA|TRBJ1-2|TRBV7-9
TGTGCCAGCAGCTTAATTCCGGATGGGGGACAGACCTATGGCTACACCTTC
CASSLIPDGGQTYGYTF
>NA|many|TRBJ1-2|TRBV10-3
TGTGCCATCAGTGAAGATAGGGTCAGGAACTATGGCTACACCTTC
CAISEDRVRNYGYTF
>NA|NA|TRBJ2-7|TRBV4-1
TGCGCCAGCAGCCCGGTCGAGCGCTACGAGCAGTACTTC
CASSPVERYEQYF
>NA|NA|TRBJ1-2|TRBV14
TGTGCCAGCAGCCAAGTCAGTAGCGGAGGCTACACCTTC
CASSQVSSGGYTF
>TRBD1|NA|TRBJ2-1|TRBV10-2
TGCGCCAGCCGACAGGGGAGCTCCTACAATGAGCAGTTCTTC
CASRQGSSYNEQFF
>NA|many|TRBJ2-7|TRBV10-3
TGTGCCATCAGTCCGGAGGCCTACGAGCAGTACTTC
CAISPEAYEQYF
>NA|NA|TRBJ2-3|TRBV7-8
TGTGCCAGCAGCTTAGAAGCGCCGGCAGATACGCAGTATTTT
CASSLEAPADTQYF
>NA|many|TRBJ1-1|TRBV2
TGTGCCAGCTTCTACCCTGAAGCTTTCTTT
CASFYPEAFF
>TRBD2|NA|TRBJ2-7|TRBV12-3/TRBV12-4
TGTGCCAGCAGTTTAGGGGCTAGCGGGACACTTTACGAGCAGTACTTC
CASSLGASGTLYEQYF
>NA|NA|TRBJ1-1|TRBV20-1
TGCAGTGCTAGGTCTCGGGGGGCGGACACTGAAGCTTTCTTT
CSARSRGADTEAFF
>TRBD2|NA|TRBJ2-5|TRBV29-1
TGCAGCGTTGGACTAGCGGGCCCCCAAGAGACCCAGTACTTC
CSVGLAGPQETQYF
>NA|NA|TRBJ1-2|TRBV28
TGTGCCAGCAGTTTAATGAGTGCGGGGTACTATGGCTACACCTTC
CASSLMSAGYYGYTF
>NA|many|TRBJ2-7|TRBV20-1
TGCAGTGCTACCCGACAAGGTGCATCCTACGAGCAGTACTTC
CSATRQGASYEQYF
>NA|NA|TRBJ1-5|TRBV2
TGTGCCAGCAGTGAAATCGAGACCCAGCATTTT
CASSEIETQHF
>NA|many|TRBJ2-2|TRBV7-8
TGTGCCAGCAGCCCGTCGAACACCGGGGAGCTGTTTTTT
CASSPSNTGELFF
>TRBD1|few|TRBJ1-6|TRBV7-6
TGTGCCAGCAGCTTGACAGGGACACCCCTCCACTTT
CASSLTGTPLHF
>TRBD2|few|TRBJ2-7|TRBV12-5
TGTGCTAGTGCCCTGTGGGGAGGGACTCGGGACTACGAGCAGTACTTC
CASALWGGTRDYEQYF
>NA|NA|TRBJ1-5|TRBV7-2
TGTGCCAGCAGCCCGATGGAGCTAAGGCTCAATCAGCCCCAGCATTTT
CASSPMELRLNQPQHF